The next 17 T cell receptor beta chains were all read from a single sample in a study of CD8 T cells in Susac syndrome. Reverse transcription of about 0.5 to 1 ug RNA used random hexamers. Each CDR3 protein gets one entry after TCRdb re-called the immunoSEQ multiplex PCR reads with MiXCR. The sample yields around 50,000 distinct CDR3 sequences, 80% to 95% seen once. Material for sequencing was CD8+ T cells from PBMCs. The receptors were gathered from a human donor in good health.

The genes are TRBV10-3 and TRBJ1-2, with D unresolved. Germline assignment: CDR1 ENHRY and CDR2 SYGVKD. The CDR3 is 15 residues long. Deletions cut 4 bases from V and 4 bases from J, with 16 bases between. Here the CDR3 reads CAISADTTLSYGYTF. The CDR3 DNA sequence: TGTGCCATCAGTGCCGACACCACCCTGAGCTATGGCTACACCTTC.

The V call is TRBV9, the J call TRBJ2-7; D might be TRBD1 (6 bases). There are 14 residues in the CDR3. Germline V gene sequence: CDR1 SGDLS, CDR2 YYNGEE. Trimming took 7 bases from V and 0 from J, leaving 14 bases between them. This CDR3 is CASAEGVSSYEQYF. DNA of the CDR3: TGTGCCAGCGCTGAGGGGGTCAGCTCCTACGAGCAGTACTTC.

This chain joins TRBV30 and TRBJ1-1; 9 bases map to TRBD1. Germline CDR1 reads GTSNPN; CDR2 reads SVGIG (reference sequence). The CDR3 is made up of 14 amino acids. The V and J ends lost 0 bases and 5 bases, in that order; junction bases with no gene match: 4. CDR3: CAWSVGQGLTEAFF. The CDR3 DNA follows: TGTGCCTGGAGTGTAGGACAGGGGTTGACTGAAGCTTTCTTT.

CDR3: CASSLGRAEAFF. The CDR3 DNA follows: TGTGCCAGCAGCTTGGGACGGGCTGAAGCTTTCTTT. This chain links TRBV5-6 with TRBJ1-1; D is unclear. The CDR3 is 12 amino acids. V lost 0 bases, J lost 6 bases, and 6 bases lay in between. Germline lookup yields CDR1 SGHDT and CDR2 YYEEEE.

The rearrangement uses TRBV19 and TRBJ1-1, with 8 bases aligning to TRBD1. Germline loops: CDR1 LNHDA, CDR2 SQIVND (reference sequence). Trimming took 7 bases from V and 5 from J; bases not matched to a gene: 6. The length of the CDR3 is 13 residues. The CDR3 DNA reads as TGTGCCAGTACAGGGGGCGCGGGGACTGAAGCTTTCTTT. Translating it yields CASTGGAGTEAFF.

This clonotype has just one count. This chain uses TRBV4-1 with TRBJ2-2, with 8 bases lining up with TRBD1. Germline V lookup: CDR1 MGHRA, CDR2 YSYEKL. The trim removed 5 bases at V and 6 bases at J, leaving 2 bases unmatched. This CDR3 has 13 amino acids. In DNA, the CDR3 is TGCGCCAGCAGCTGGACAGGGTCCGGGGAGCTGTTTTTT. Translated, it gives CASSWTGSGELFF.

V and J are TRBV6-2 or TRBV6-3 and TRBJ2-5, with 13 bases that match TRBD2. The CDR3 sequence is 15 residues long. Trimming took 8 bases from V and 5 from J; bases not matched to a gene: 8. Germline CDR1 is MNHEY and CDR2 is SVGEGT. As DNA, the CDR3 is TGTGCCAGCCTAGGGACTAGCGGGAATTCGGAGACCCAGTACTTC. Translating gives CASLGTSGNSETQYF.

This chain joins TRBV4-1 and TRBJ2-7, with a possible D match to TRBD2 (6 bases). V lost 3 bases and J 0 bases, leaving 9 bases between the germline ends. Germline lookup yields CDR1 MGHRA and CDR2 YSYEKL. The CDR3 sequence is 14 residues long. The CDR3 loop is CASSQATSSYEQYF. The CDR3 coding sequence is TGCGCCAGCAGCCAGGCGACTAGCTCCTACGAGCAGTACTTC.

The chain employs TRBV7-9 and TRBJ2-1; a weak D match, TRBD2 (6 bases). The CDR3 runs 16 residues. The V gene's germline CDR1 is SEHNR and CDR2 FQNEAQ (reference sequence). Trimming took 4 bases from V and 10 from J, leaving 23 bases between them. CDR3 bases: TGTGCCAGCAGCTCCCGCTTGGCGGGGCTGGTGGACGAGCAGTTCTTC. It codes for CASSSRLAGLVDEQFF.

The gene calls are TRBV5-1 and TRBJ1-4; D perhaps matches TRBD1 (6 bases). The CDR3 has 16 amino acids. Trimming cost V 0 bases and J 6 bases, with 15 bases left between them. Germline V CDR1 and CDR2: SGHRS, YFSETQ. The CDR3 loop reads CASSLGDTQWDEKLFF. CDR3 DNA sequence: TGCGCCAGCAGCTTGGGGGACACCCAATGGGATGAAAAACTGTTTTTT.

This clonotype appeared a single time. The chain employs TRBV3-1 and TRBJ2-1, with 16 bases matching TRBD2. The CDR3 totals 19 residues. The germline CDR1 and CDR2 sequences are LGHDT and YNNKEL (reference sequence). V lost 5 bases, J lost 0 bases, and 7 bases stayed unmatched. The CDR3 is CASSSRGLAGGPSYNEQFF. The CDR3, as DNA: TGTGCCAGCAGCTCCCGGGGACTAGCGGGAGGGCCCTCCTACAATGAGCAGTTCTTC.

This chain joins TRBV6-5 and TRBJ2-7; 7 nucleotides agree with TRBD1. CDR1 and CDR2 from the germline V gene are MNHEY and SVGAGI. The J segment lost 1 base and the V segment lost 5 bases, leaving 5 bases of the junction unmatched. The CDR3 has 14 residues. The CDR3: CASSTPGQSYEQYF. CDR3 in DNA: TGTGCCAGCAGTACCCCGGGACAGTCCTACGAGCAGTACTTC.

This sequence joins TRBV7-6 and TRBJ1-1; tentatively, D is TRBD1 (5 bases). The ends were cut back, 4 bases at V and 4 bases at J, with 19 bases in the middle. The CDR3 has 16 residues. Germline CDR1 and CDR2: SGHVS and FNYEAQ. CDR3 amino acids: CASSSSSGGRVTEAFF. DNA for the CDR3: TGTGCCAGCAGCTCCTCATCCGGGGGTCGAGTCACTGAAGCTTTCTTT.

V and J are TRBV7-9 and TRBJ1-1; TRBD1 is a possible D gene (6 bases). Trimming pared 8 bases from V and 1 base from J, leaving 8 bases between. CDR3 size: 12 residues. Germline loops: CDR1 SEHNR, CDR2 FQNEAQ (reference sequence). The CDR3 DNA reads TGTGCCAGCGCGGGGGCGAACACTGAAGCTTTCTTT. As protein: CASAGANTEAFF.

The chain recombines TRBV29-1 with TRBJ2-5, with D possibly TRBD1 on 6 matching bases. CDR1 SQVTM and CDR2 ANQGSEA come from the germline V gene. V lost 2 bases and J lost 3, with 19 bases in between. This CDR3 comprises 16 residues. CDR3 in amino acids: CSVESLDEDRKETQYF. In nucleotides, the CDR3 is TGCAGCGTTGAATCCCTGGATGAGGACAGAAAAGAGACCCAGTACTTC. Variable domain in full (rest from reference TRBV29-1 and TRBJ2-5): SAVISQKPSRDICQRGTSLTIQCQVDSQVTMMFWYRQQPGQSLTLIATANQGSEATYESGFVIDKFPISRPNLTFSTLTVSNMSPEDSSIYLCSVESLDEDRKETQYFGPGTRLLVL.

This clonotype came up once. The chain links TRBV6-2 or TRBV6-3 to TRBJ2-7; D gene uncertain. V was pared by 7 bases and J by 3 bases, with 13 bases between. Looked up from germline, CDR1 is MNHEY and CDR2 is SVGEGT. The CDR3 runs 13 residues. The CDR3 reads CASTSVTGYEQYF. For the CDR3, the DNA is TGTGCCAGCACAAGCGTGACTGGCTACGAGCAGTACTTC.

V gene TRBV19 combines with J gene TRBJ2-1, with 7 bases lining up with TRBD1. J lost 8 bases, V lost 5 bases, and 6 bases had no gene match. Looked up from germline, CDR1 is LNHDA and CDR2 is SQIVND (reference sequence). The CDR3 covers 13 residues. This CDR3 is CASSPRQGDEQFF. CDR3 DNA: TGTGCCAGTAGTCCCCGACAGGGAGATGAGCAGTTCTTC.